This T cell receptor (beta chain) was sequenced for a study of metastatic and nonmetastatic thyroid tumors. Study at large: Repertoire comparisons spanned blood and tumor or nodule tissue from malignant and benign thyroid patients.

With MiXCR, TCRdb reprocessed the PCR reads. The sample holds 21,000 or so clones, roughly 16% seen once. The entire patient cohort was treatment-naive prior to thyroid surgery. Trimming at V came to 9 bases and at J to 0 bases, leaving 13 bases not matched to a gene. This CDR3 region has 17 residues. CDR1 is SNHLY, CDR2 FYNNEI, per germline. Specimen: blood. V usage is TRBV2 and J usage is TRBJ1-5, with 8 bases identical to TRBD1. This TCR was sampled from a female donor with papillary thyroid cancer or a benign thyroid nodule (not recorded which). Some clones in this sample may be carry-over from other donors' samples. The CDR3 nucleotides are TGTGCCAGTGGGGCGACAGGGGTCGGTTATAGCAATCAGCCCCAGCATTTT. Translating it yields CASGATGVGYSNQPQHF.